Each of the 27 T cell receptor beta chains below was sequenced from the same sample in a study of radiotherapy plus CTLA-4 blockade in lung cancer. Sequencing used immunoSEQ multiplex PCR; TCRdb keeps in-frame clones, though not all of them. The table records approximately 52,000 clones, about four fifths of them present only once. Source: peripheral blood, taken from a patient treated with radiotherapy plus ipilimumab. These TCRs come from a human donor with non-small cell lung cancer who had a complete response to radiotherapy plus ipilimumab.

This clone appeared a few times. The chain employs TRBV7-9 and TRBJ2-1; D is uncertain. The CDR3 covers 15 residues. V was shortened by 8 bases and J by 5 bases, with 19 bases between the two germline ends. Per the germline V gene, CDR1 is SEHNR and CDR2 is FQNEAQ (reference sequence). The CDR3 coding sequence is TGTGCCAGCCTCAACACGACGGGTCCCGACAATGAGCAGTTCTTC. It codes for CASLNTTGPDNEQFF.

The CDR3 DNA sequence: TGCGCCAGCAGTTTAGGGCTAGCGGACACCGGGGAGCTGTTTTTT. Its protein product is CASSLGLADTGELFF. V usage is TRBV5-1 and J usage is TRBJ2-2, with 7 bases identical to TRBD2. The J segment lost 3 bases and the V segment lost 5 bases, leaving 7 bases of the junction unmatched. The CDR3 sequence is 15 residues long. CDR1 SGHRS and CDR2 YFSETQ come from the germline V gene.

This rearrangement joins TRBV6-5 to TRBJ1-1; 8 bases agree with TRBD1. The CDR3 extends over 14 amino acids. The V gene end was trimmed by 6 bases and the J gene end by 3 bases; junction bases not matched to a gene: 6. Germline V gene lookup returns CDR1 MNHEY and CDR2 SVGAGI. CDR3 residues: CASRTGVVDTEAFF. For the CDR3, the DNA is TGTGCCAGCAGGACAGGGGTGGTGGACACTGAAGCTTTCTTT.

The chain recombines TRBV5-1 with TRBJ2-1; 7 nucleotides align to TRBD1. From germline, CDR1 is SGHRS and CDR2 YFSETQ. CDR3 size: 14 residues. The J segment lost 7 bases and the V segment lost 7 bases, leaving 11 bases of the junction unmatched. CDR3 residues: CASATGTAGNEQFF. CDR3 coding DNA: TGCGCCAGCGCCACGGGGACAGCCGGAAATGAGCAGTTCTTC.

The CDR3 reads CASSASPFKGYTF. CDR3 nucleotides: TGTGCCAGCAGCGCGAGCCCCTTTAAAGGCTACACCTTC. The rearrangement joins TRBV5-4 to TRBJ1-2; no clear D. This CDR3 contains 13 residues. Germline CDR1 and CDR2: SGHNT and YYREEE (reference sequence). V was pared by 4 bases and J by 8 bases, with 15 bases between. Variable domain in full (rest from reference TRBV5-4 and TRBJ1-2): ETGVTQSPTHLIKTRGQQVTLRCSSQSGHNTVSWYQQALGQGPQFIFQYYREEENGRGNFPPRFSGLQFPNYSSELNVNALELDDSALYLCASSASPFKGYTFGSGTRLTVV.

This clone was observed a few times. The CDR3 is CASSQDLMGAHKNTEAFF. CDR3 nucleotide sequence: TGCGCCAGCAGCCAAGATCTGATGGGGGCACATAAGAACACTGAAGCTTTCTTT. The chain carries TRBV4-3 and TRBJ1-1, with D possibly being TRBD1 (6 bases). The CDR3 is 18 amino acids. The germline V and J ends were trimmed by 0 bases and 1 base, with 18 bases remaining between them. Per germline, CDR1 LGHNA and CDR2 YSLEER.

The chain is built from TRBV5-4 and TRBJ2-2; 10 positions match TRBD1. The germline V gene encodes CDR1 SGHNT and CDR2 YYREEE (reference sequence). The CDR3 runs 16 residues. V was clipped by 4 bases and J by 6 bases; unmatched bases: 9. As DNA, the CDR3 is TGTGCCAGCAGCCTCCCCGGAGGGACAGGGGCCGGGGAGCTGTTTTTT. Translating it yields CASSLPGGTGAGELFF. Variable domain in full (rest from reference TRBV5-4 and TRBJ2-2): ETGVTQSPTHLIKTRGQQVTLRCSSQSGHNTVSWYQQALGQGPQFIFQYYREEENGRGNFPPRFSGLQFPNYSSELNVNALELDDSALYLCASSLPGGTGAGELFFGEGSRLTVL.

The rearrangement uses TRBV7-2 and TRBJ2-1; TRBD1 might be the D (6 bases). The germline gives CDR1 SGHTA, CDR2 FQGNSA. V lost 4 bases and J lost 0, with 10 bases in between. The CDR3 totals 15 residues. The CDR3 loop reads CASSSGQSSYNEQFF. DNA of the CDR3: TGTGCCAGCAGCTCAGGACAGAGCTCCTACAATGAGCAGTTCTTC.

The chain carries TRBV29-1 and TRBJ1-4, with D perhaps TRBD1 (5 bases). The CDR3 spans 14 residues. V gave up 4 bases and J gave up 0 bases, with 9 bases separating them. The V gene's germline CDR1 is SQVTM and CDR2 ANQGSEA. The CDR3 protein is CSVGGEPTNEKLFF. CDR3 sequence (DNA): TGCAGCGTTGGGGGGGAACCAACTAATGAAAAACTGTTTTTT.

The chain employs TRBV27 and TRBJ2-3; no firm D call. The CDR3 covers 14 residues. V was clipped by 3 bases and J by 7 bases, with 14 bases between them. CDR1 MNHEY and CDR2 SMNVEV come from the germline V gene (reference sequence). The CDR3 reads CASSFRYIPYTQYF. DNA of the CDR3: TGTGCCAGCAGTTTCAGATATATACCCTATACGCAGTATTTT.

This sequence joins TRBV9 and TRBJ2-4, with D possibly being TRBD2 (5 bases). V was cut by 3 bases and J by 1 base, with 14 bases left in between. CDR1 and CDR2 (germline): SGDLS, YYNGEE. The CDR3 consists of 16 residues. This chain's CDR3 is CASSGRSTGAKNIQYF. CDR3 in DNA: TGTGCCAGCAGCGGCCGTTCAACGGGGGCCAAAAACATTCAGTACTTC.

V and J are TRBV29-1 and TRBJ2-7, with D maybe TRBD1 (5 bases). V lost 6 bases, J lost 1 base, and 13 bases lay in between. The CDR3 runs 13 residues. CDR1 SQVTM and CDR2 ANQGSEA come from the germline V gene. Here the CDR3 DNA reads TGCAGCGTCCGGACCTCAGGGTCCTACGAGCAGTACTTC. Translation gives CSVRTSGSYEQYF.

The chain carries TRBV9 and TRBJ1-1; TRBD1 agrees at 7 bases. The CDR3 totals 17 residues. Trimming at V came to 3 bases and at J to 1 base, leaving 12 bases not matched to a gene. The germline gives CDR1 SGDLS, CDR2 YYNGEE. DNA of the CDR3: TGTGCCAGCAGCGGTCGGTCAGGGACAGAGCCGAACACTGAAGCTTTCTTT. Amino acid sequence: CASSGRSGTEPNTEAFF. Looking up the rest from reference TRBV9 and TRBJ1-1 gives the full variable domain: DSGVTQTPKHLITATGQRVTLRCSPRSGDLSVYWYQQSLDQGLQFLIQYYNGEERAKGNILERFSAQQFPDLHSELNLSSLELGDSALYFCASSGRSGTEPNTEAFFGQGTRLTVV.

The chain recombines TRBV5-6 with TRBJ2-2; D unclear. Germline V lookup: CDR1 SGHDT, CDR2 YYEEEE. The germline V and J ends were trimmed by 4 bases and 5 bases, with 9 bases remaining between them. The CDR3 has 13 amino acids. The CDR3: CASSPPVTGELFF. CDR3 nucleotides: TGTGCCAGCAGCCCCCCCGTGACCGGGGAGCTGTTTTTT.

This chain joins TRBV27 and TRBJ1-2, with no clear D. The CDR3 has 14 amino acids. CDR1 is MNHEY, CDR2 SMNVEV, per germline (reference sequence). V lost 2 bases and J lost 0, with 7 bases in between. CDR3 loop: CASSLSRTNYGYTF. In DNA form, the CDR3 reads TGTGCCAGCAGTTTAAGCAGGACTAACTATGGCTACACCTTC.

This rearrangement joins TRBV9 to TRBJ2-3, with 7 bases matching TRBD2. The germline gives CDR1 SGDLS, CDR2 YYNGEE. The CDR3 has 16 amino acids. Trimming at V came to 4 bases and at J to 0 bases, leaving 8 bases not matched to a gene. DNA for the CDR3: TGTGCCAGCAGCCCTCCCAAGCGGGGCAGCACAGATACGCAGTATTTT. Protein: CASSPPKRGSTDTQYF.

This CDR3 is CASLGSQGAIYGYTF. The CDR3 coding sequence is TGTGCCAGCCTCGGGTCCCAGGGGGCTATCTATGGCTACACCTTC. V is TRBV28 and J is TRBJ1-2; 8 bases match TRBD1. The CDR3 covers 15 residues. The V and J ends lost 8 bases and 4 bases, in that order; junction bases with no gene match: 12. Per the germline V gene, CDR1 is MDHEN and CDR2 is SYDVKM.

This clone was detected only a few times. The chain carries TRBV7-6 and TRBJ1-1; D gene uncertain. This CDR3 has 13 amino acids. CDR1 SGHVS and CDR2 FNYEAQ come from the germline V gene. The V end was cut by 8 bases, the J end by 0 bases, with 10 bases between. CDR3 region: CASVGPLNTEAFF. The CDR3 coding sequence is TGTGCCAGCGTTGGCCCTCTGAACACTGAAGCTTTCTTT.

The rearrangement uses TRBV19 and TRBJ1-5; D gene ambiguous. V was cut by 10 bases and J by 0 bases, with 13 bases left in between. Germline CDR1 LNHDA, CDR2 SQIVND (reference sequence). There are 14 residues in the CDR3. The CDR3 protein is CATRGSASNQPQHF. As DNA, the CDR3 is TGTGCCACCCGGGGTTCTGCTAGCAATCAGCCCCAGCATTTT.

This clone was seen a single time. V and J are TRBV18 and TRBJ2-3; the D gene is possibly TRBD2 (7 bases). Trimming took off 0 bases at V and 3 bases at J, with 19 bases between the two ends. Germline loops: CDR1 KGHSH, CDR2 LQKENI. This CDR3 contains 18 residues. In nucleotides, the CDR3 is TGTGCCAGCTCACCACCGATGGGGAGGGGGGGCCTGACAGATACGCAGTATTTT. It yields the protein CASSPPMGRGGLTDTQYF.

The rearrangement uses TRBV7-2 and TRBJ1-1; D perhaps matches TRBD1 (6 bases). The CDR3 has 15 amino acids. CDR1 and CDR2 from the germline V gene are SGHTA and FQGNSA. V was cut by 0 bases and J by 4 bases, with 12 bases left in between. The CDR3 region is CASSLAGTQGTEAFF. The DNA for the CDR3 is TGTGCCAGCAGCTTAGCAGGGACACAGGGCACTGAAGCTTTCTTT.

J is TRBJ2-4 and V is TRBV16; possible D gene TRBD2, 5 bases. The V end was cut by 1 base, the J end by 1 base, with 8 bases between. Germline V gene data show CDR1 as KGHSY and CDR2 as FQNENV. This CDR3 comprises 15 residues. DNA for the CDR3: TGTGCCAGCAGCCAATTCACGGGGGCCAAAAACATTCAGTACTTC. This translates into CASSQFTGAKNIQYF.

V usage is TRBV4-3 and J usage is TRBJ2-3; 11 bases are a match to TRBD2. J gave up 6 bases and V 0 bases, and 5 bases lay outside the gene matches. The CDR3 runs 16 residues. Germline V gene lookup returns CDR1 LGHNA and CDR2 YSLEER. For the CDR3, the DNA is TGCGCCAGCAGCCAAGATCCGGGACTAGCGGTTGATACGCAGTATTTT. Amino acids: CASSQDPGLAVDTQYF.

The V call is TRBV30, the J call TRBJ1-2, with 7 bases aligning to TRBD1. V lost 7 bases and J lost 7; bases outside the gene matches: 9. This CDR3 is 12 amino acids long. The germline V gene encodes CDR1 GTSNPN and CDR2 SVGIG (reference sequence). This CDR3 reads CASSTGSVGYTF. The CDR3 coding sequence is TGTGCCTCCTCGACAGGGTCGGTTGGCTACACCTTC.

The J gene is TRBJ2-3, the V gene TRBV13; possible D gene TRBD2, 6 bases. V lost 0 bases, J lost 8 bases, and 18 bases lay in between. CDR1 and CDR2 from the germline V gene are PRHDT and FYEKMQ (reference sequence). CDR3 length: 16 amino acids. This CDR3 is CASSLGETRGSGTQYF. Written as DNA, the CDR3 is TGTGCCAGCAGCTTAGGCGAGACTAGAGGGTCGGGTACGCAGTATTTT. Variable domain in full (rest from reference TRBV13 and TRBJ2-3): AAGVIQSPRHLIKEKRETATLKCYPIPRHDTVYWYQQGPGQDPQFLISFYEKMQSDKGSIPDRFSAQQFSDYHSELNMSSLELGDSALYFCASSLGETRGSGTQYFGPGTRLTVL.

This clone was observed once. The rearrangement uses TRBV10-3 and TRBJ1-1, with D maybe TRBD1 (5 bases). Trimming cost V 4 bases and J 7 bases, with 31 bases left between them. The CDR3 runs to 19 residues. Germline V gene data show CDR1 as ENHRY and CDR2 as SYGVKD. CDR3 protein: CAISVGGYGSTPERGEAFF. CDR3 in DNA: TGTGCCATCAGTGTGGGGGGTTACGGATCTACCCCGGAACGGGGTGAAGCTTTCTTT.

The CDR3 region is CASSWARVGNQPQHF. DNA for the CDR3: TGTGCCAGCAGCTGGGCCAGGGTTGGCAATCAGCCCCAGCATTTT. The V call is TRBV7-8, the J call TRBJ1-5; tentative D call: TRBD1 (5 bases). The CDR3 totals 15 residues. Germline CDR1 SGHVS, CDR2 FQNEAQ. With 4 bases removed from V and 2 bases from J, the gap between germline ends came to 12 bases.